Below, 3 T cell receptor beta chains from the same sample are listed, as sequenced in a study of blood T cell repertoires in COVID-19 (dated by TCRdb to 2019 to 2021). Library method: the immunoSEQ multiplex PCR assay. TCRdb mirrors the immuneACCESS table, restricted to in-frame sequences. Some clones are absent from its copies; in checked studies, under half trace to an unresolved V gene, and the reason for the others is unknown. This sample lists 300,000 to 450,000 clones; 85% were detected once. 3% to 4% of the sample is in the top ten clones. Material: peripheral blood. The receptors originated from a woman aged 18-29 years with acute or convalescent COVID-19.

CDR3 sequence: CASSLWDRVEETQYF. In DNA form, the CDR3 reads TGTGCCAGCAGCCTTTGGGACAGGGTGGAAGAGACCCAGTACTTC. V is TRBV3-1 (or the pseudogene TRBV3-2) and J is TRBJ2-5, with 9 bases fitting TRBD1. The trim removed 4 bases at V and 3 bases at J, leaving 6 bases unmatched. CDR1 is LGHDT and CDR2 is YNNKEL in the germline V gene (reference sequence). This CDR3 is 15 amino acids long.

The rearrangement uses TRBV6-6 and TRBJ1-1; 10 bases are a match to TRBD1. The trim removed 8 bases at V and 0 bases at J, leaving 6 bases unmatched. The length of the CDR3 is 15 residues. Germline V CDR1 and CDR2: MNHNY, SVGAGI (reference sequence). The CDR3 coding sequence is TGTGCCAGCGGGGACAGGGGATCCATGAACACTGAAGCTTTCTTT. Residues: CASGDRGSMNTEAFF.

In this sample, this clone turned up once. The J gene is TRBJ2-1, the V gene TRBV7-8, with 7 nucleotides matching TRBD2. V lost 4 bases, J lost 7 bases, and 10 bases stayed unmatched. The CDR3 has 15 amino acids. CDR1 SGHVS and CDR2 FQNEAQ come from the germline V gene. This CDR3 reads CASSYPFGRENEQFF. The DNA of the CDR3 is TGTGCCAGCAGCTACCCCTTCGGGCGGGAGAATGAGCAGTTCTTC.